The 23 T cell receptor beta chains listed next were all sequenced from one sample in a study of regulatory T cells in long-lasting Graves disease. HTBI primers from iRepertoire and Arm-PCR of CDR3 regions yielded the TCR beta libraries. TCRdb re-called the multiplex PCR reads through MiXCR, storing one row per CDR3 protein. The sample yields about 540,000 distinct CDR3 sequences, roughly 12% seen once. The time point denotes: newly diagnosed GD, antithyroid drugs for less than 3 months. There was RNA extracted from PBMCs, and the TCR library was made from it. This sample also appeared in a second study, on T cells in Graves' hyperthyroidism and ophthalmopathy.

Sample: peripheral blood mononuclear cells (PBMCs), taken at new diagnosis, from a patient treated with antithyroid drugs. These receptors were collected from a man younger than 45 with Graves disease.

Many counts were recorded for this clonotype. The J gene is TRBJ2-3, the V gene TRBV7-8; no clear D gene. The CDR3 runs to 16 residues. The V end was cut by 0 bases, the J end by 2 bases, with 12 bases between. The germline CDR1 and CDR2 sequences are SGHVS and FQNEAQ. The CDR3 is CASSLASSLSTDTQYF. The CDR3 DNA reads as TGTGCCAGCAGCTTAGCTAGTAGCCTTTCCACAGATACGCAGTATTTT.

This clonotype was picked up many times. J is TRBJ2-7 and V is TRBV30; the D is unclear. CDR3 size: 11 residues. Germline V gene lookup returns CDR1 GTSNPN and CDR2 SVGIG (reference sequence). The ends were cut back, 5 bases at V and 1 base at J, with 6 bases in the middle. The CDR3 DNA reads TGTGCCTGGGCCGGATCCTACGAGCAGTACTTC. Its protein is CAWAGSYEQYF.

This clonotype was detected only a few times. This chain links TRBV9 with TRBJ2-6, with TRBD2 matching over 13 bases. The CDR3 extends over 17 amino acids. Trimming at V came to 3 bases and at J to 3 bases, leaving 3 bases not matched to a gene. Germline V CDR1 and CDR2: SGDLS, YYNGEE. In DNA, the CDR3 is TGTGCCAGCAGCGGACTAGCGGGAGGTCTTGGGGCCAACGTCCTGACTTTC. Protein sequence: CASSGLAGGLGANVLTF.

This clonotype occurred a few times. The chain uses TRBV29-1 and TRBJ1-3, with a tentative D call TRBD1 (5 bases). Germline V gene data show CDR1 as SQVTM and CDR2 as ANQGSEA. The CDR3 sequence is 13 residues long. Trimming left V 8 bases short and J 2 bases short, with 13 bases between. CDR3 loop: CSFSGTAGNTIYF. The CDR3 nucleotides read TGCAGCTTCAGTGGGACGGCTGGAAACACCATATATTTT. Combining the CDR3 with reference TRBV29-1 and TRBJ1-3 gives the whole variable domain SAVISQKPSRDICQRGTSLTIQCQVDSQVTMMFWYRQQPGQSLTLIATANQGSEATYESGFVIDKFPISRPNLTFSTLTVSNMSPEDSSIYLCSFSGTAGNTIYFGEGSWLTVV.

This clonotype was seen only a few times. The V call is TRBV4-2, the J call TRBJ2-1, with 8 bases lining up with TRBD2. The CDR3 spans 16 residues. The V gene's germline CDR1 is LGHNA and CDR2 YNFKEQ. With 0 bases clipped from V and 6 bases from J, the junction kept 7 bases outside the gene matches. Written as DNA, the CDR3 is TGTGCCAGCAGCCAAGATGGAGCGGGAGTACGCAATGAGCAGTTCTTC. Protein product: CASSQDGAGVRNEQFF.

CDR3 sequence reads: CASSPMERVTGELFF. CDR3 in DNA: TGTGCCAGCTCACCAATGGAAAGGGTGACCGGGGAGCTGTTTTTT. J is TRBJ2-2 and V is TRBV18, with D unresolved. V dropped 2 bases and J dropped 5 bases, with 12 bases sitting between them. This CDR3 contains 15 residues. CDR1 and CDR2 (germline): KGHSH, LQKENI.

This clonotype was seen at least ten times. The rearrangement joins TRBV12-3 or TRBV12-4 to TRBJ2-3, with 13 bases matching TRBD2. V gave up 4 bases and J gave up 4 bases; unmatched junction bases: 2. The CDR3 is made up of 15 amino acids. The CDR3 reads CASSSLAGGSDTQYF. The CDR3 DNA reads as TGTGCCAGCAGTTCACTAGCGGGAGGGTCAGATACGCAGTATTTT.

The chain is built from TRBV6-5 and TRBJ1-4; 9 nucleotides agree with TRBD1. The V gene's germline CDR1 is MNHEY and CDR2 SVGAGI. V gave up 4 bases and J gave up 8 bases; unmatched junction bases: 8. The CDR3 runs 15 residues. CDR3 coding DNA: TGTGCCAGCAGTTTTACGACAGGGGGTGACGAAAAACTGTTTTTT. Its protein product is CASSFTTGGDEKLFF.

The CDR3 spells CASSLDGTYGYTF. The CDR3 DNA follows: TGTGCCAGCAGCTTGGATGGGACATACGGCTACACCTTC. The rearrangement uses TRBV5-4 and TRBJ1-2; a weak D match, TRBD1 (6 bases). The CDR3 contains 13 residues. Trimming removed 0 bases at V and 8 bases at J, with 11 bases between. Germline V CDR1 and CDR2: SGHNT, YYREEE (reference sequence). The variable domain in full, completed from reference TRBV5-4 and TRBJ1-2, reads ETGVTQSPTHLIKTRGQQVTLRCSSQSGHNTVSWYQQALGQGPQFIFQYYREEENGRGNFPPRFSGLQFPNYSSELNVNALELDDSALYLCASSLDGTYGYTFGSGTRLTVV.

The table lists this clonotype with many counts. The chain couples TRBV27 to TRBJ2-7; TRBD1 agrees at 10 bases. The CDR3 is 14 amino acids. Losses at the gene ends were 11 bases for V and 0 bases for J; bases not matched to a gene: 7. Germline CDR1 reads MNHEY; CDR2 reads SMNVEV (reference sequence). CDR3 loop: CASGTGASSYEQYF. The DNA of the CDR3 is TGTGCCTCCGGGACAGGGGCCTCCTCCTACGAGCAGTACTTC.

The chain couples TRBV27 to TRBJ1-3; unclear D gene. The CDR3 is 14 residues long. Trimming left V 5 bases short and J 4 bases short, with 12 bases between. From germline, CDR1 is MNHEY and CDR2 SMNVEV (reference sequence). The CDR3 spells CASSRIVGGNTIYF. The CDR3 coding sequence is TGTGCCAGCAGTCGAATTGTGGGAGGAAACACCATATATTTT.

This clonotype was picked up many times. The chain couples TRBV20-1 to TRBJ2-1; the match to TRBD2 covers 8 bases. V trimming: 1 base; J trimming: 5 bases; junction bases outside the gene matches: 10. The germline V gene has CDR1 DFQATT and CDR2 SNEGSKA (reference sequence). The CDR3 sequence is 16 residues long. CDR3 sequence reads: CSARGGSGLGHNEQFF. CDR3 DNA: TGCAGTGCTAGAGGAGGATCGGGACTAGGCCACAATGAGCAGTTCTTC.

This clonotype has ten or more counts. The rearrangement uses TRBV2 and TRBJ2-5; D may match TRBD1 or TRBD2 (5 bases each). This CDR3 has 14 amino acids. Germline V CDR1 and CDR2: SNHLY, FYNNEI. V was clipped by 3 bases and J by 5 bases, with 13 bases between them. The CDR3 region is CASSDLGGGETQYF. The CDR3 DNA is TGTGCCAGCAGTGACCTTGGGGGTGGTGAGACCCAGTACTTC.

The CDR3 DNA follows: TGCGCCAGCAGCGAGGACTTTACCGGGGAGCTGTTTTTT. Translated, it gives CASSEDFTGELFF. The V gene is TRBV5-1, the J gene TRBJ2-2; perhaps TRBD2 as D (5 bases). This CDR3 region has 13 residues. Germline V gene lookup returns CDR1 SGHRS and CDR2 YFSETQ. Between the trimmed V and J ends, which lost 4 bases and 5 bases, there was a span of 9 bases.

This clonotype came up a few times. The V and J genes are TRBV3-1 and TRBJ1-2, with a possible D match to TRBD1 (5 bases). This CDR3 spans 11 amino acids. The germline CDR1 and CDR2 sequences are LGHDT and YNNKEL (reference sequence). Deletions cut 11 bases from V and 5 bases from J, with 12 bases between. DNA for the CDR3: TGTGCCTCGCCGGGGGAGTATGGCTACACCTTC. It specifies CASPGEYGYTF.

This clonotype was observed many times. The rearrangement uses TRBV11-2 and TRBJ2-1; 13 bases are a match to TRBD2. Germline CDR1 is SGHAT and CDR2 is FQNNGV. CDR3 length: 16 amino acids. The J segment lost 2 bases and the V segment lost 6 bases, leaving 4 bases of the junction unmatched. The CDR3 nucleotides are TGTGCCAGCAGTCGGGGGACTAGCGGGACCTACAATGAGCAGTTCTTC. Its translation: CASSRGTSGTYNEQFF.

Concerning this clonotype itself: This could be a read error, since a much larger clone is one nucleotide away. V usage is TRBV29-1 and J usage is TRBJ1-1; tentatively, D is TRBD1 (6 bases). Germline CDR1 SQVTM, CDR2 ANQGSEA. The CDR3 totals 12 residues. The CDR3, as DNA: TGCAGCGCCCACAGGGCTCAAGGAGGTGCTCTCTTT. Its translation is CSAHRAQGGALF.

The chain employs TRBV5-1 and TRBJ2-2; 11 bases agree with TRBD2. CDR1 is SGHRS, CDR2 YFSETQ, per germline. After removal of 4 bases from V and 5 bases from J, the junction contained 4 bases not matched to a gene. The CDR3 is made up of 15 amino acids. Here the CDR3 DNA reads TGCGCCAGCAGCACCCTAGCGGGGGGAACCGGGGAGCTGTTTTTT. Translated, it gives CASSTLAGGTGELFF.

The J gene is TRBJ2-1, the V gene TRBV27; 11 bases are a match to TRBD2. The CDR3 spans 18 residues. Germline trimming cut 0 bases from V and 8 bases from J; bases unmatched to any gene: 12. CDR1 MNHEY and CDR2 SMNVEV come from the germline V gene (reference sequence). The CDR3 coding sequence is TGTGCCAGCAGTTTATCGACTAGCGGGACTAAACCCGGGGATGAGCAGTTCTTC. Encoded protein: CASSLSTSGTKPGDEQFF.

This clonotype has at least ten counts. The rearrangement links TRBV10-3 to TRBJ1-2; D perhaps matches TRBD1 (6 bases). This CDR3 is built from 13 residues. Germline V gene lookup returns CDR1 ENHRY and CDR2 SYGVKD. V was shortened by 6 bases and J by 7 bases, with 15 bases between the two germline ends. As DNA, the CDR3 is TGTGCCATCAGCCGGGACAACAGGTTTGGCTACACCTTC. Translating gives CAISRDNRFGYTF.

V and J are TRBV5-6 and TRBJ1-2; possible D gene TRBD1, 6 bases. Germline CDR1 SGHDT, CDR2 YYEEEE. The CDR3 has 13 residues. V dropped 9 bases and J dropped 0 bases, with 12 bases sitting between them. The CDR3 region has the DNA TGTGCCACCAAGGGGGGGGCTAACTATGGCTACACCTTC. It codes for CATKGGANYGYTF. The full variable domain, in which reference TRBV5-6 and TRBJ1-2 provide the parts outside the CDR3, is DAGVTQSPTHLIKTRGQQVTLRCSPKSGHDTVSWYQQALGQGPQFIFQYYEEEERQRGNFPDRFSGHQFPNYSSELNVNALLLGDSALYLCATKGGANYGYTFGSGTRLTVV.

In its sample, this clonotype was seen many times. The chain is built from TRBV20-1 and TRBJ1-2, with D unclear. The germline V gene has CDR1 DFQATT and CDR2 SNEGSKA (reference sequence). The CDR3 totals 15 residues. V was shortened by 8 bases and J by 3 bases, with 22 bases between the two germline ends. The CDR3, as DNA: TGCAGTACCCCCGGGAGGGCGCCGAGTTACTATGGCTACACCTTC. It specifies CSTPGRAPSYYGYTF.

This clonotype was detected only a few times. V gene TRBV6-2 or TRBV6-3 combines with J gene TRBJ2-7, with D unclear. The CDR3 consists of 13 residues. Germline-derived CDR1 and CDR2 are MNHEY and SVGEGT. Trimming took 4 bases from V and 0 from J, leaving 7 bases between them. CDR3 coding DNA: TGTGCCAGCAGTTTTGACAACTCCTACGAGCAGTACTTC. Residues: CASSFDNSYEQYF.